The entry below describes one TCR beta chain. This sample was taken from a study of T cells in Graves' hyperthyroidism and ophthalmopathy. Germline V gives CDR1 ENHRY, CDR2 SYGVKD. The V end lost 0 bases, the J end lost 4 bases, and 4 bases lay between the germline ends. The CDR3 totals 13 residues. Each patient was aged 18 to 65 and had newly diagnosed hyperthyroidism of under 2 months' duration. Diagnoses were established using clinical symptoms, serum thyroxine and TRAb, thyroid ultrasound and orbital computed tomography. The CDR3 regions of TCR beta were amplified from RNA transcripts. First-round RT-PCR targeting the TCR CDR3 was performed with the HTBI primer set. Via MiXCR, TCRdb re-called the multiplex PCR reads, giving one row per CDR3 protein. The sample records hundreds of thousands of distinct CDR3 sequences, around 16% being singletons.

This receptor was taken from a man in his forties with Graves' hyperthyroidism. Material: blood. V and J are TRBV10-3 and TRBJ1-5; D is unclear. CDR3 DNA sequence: TGTGCCATCAGTGAGTCCCAGAATCAGCCCCAGCATTTT. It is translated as CAISESQNQPQHF.